The 27 T cell receptor beta chains reported below all come from one sample, sequenced in a study of cytomegalovirus exposure and HLA in healthy donors. TCRdb's copy holds only in-frame clones and misses some; the assay was immunoSEQ multiplex PCR. The top ten hold approximately 12% of the sample, which has about 250,000 clones, more than 75% seen once. The sample taken for sequencing was PBMCs. All receptors come from a young man in good health and CMV-seropositive.

This chain joins TRBV5-1 and TRBJ2-7; TRBD2 is a possible D gene (6 bases). Germline loops: CDR1 SGHRS, CDR2 YFSETQ. The CDR3 runs 14 residues. The V gene lost 4 bases and the J gene lost 2 bases, with 13 bases spanning the gap. The CDR3 DNA reads as TGCGCCAGCAGCCCGGGAGTCGATACCTACGAGCAGTACTTC. Protein: CASSPGVDTYEQYF.

The chain recombines TRBV15 with TRBJ1-5; possibly TRBD1 for D (6 bases). Germline V CDR1 and CDR2: LNHNV, YYDKDF (reference sequence). V lost 4 bases and J 2 bases, leaving 15 bases between the germline ends. There are 16 residues in the CDR3. CDR3 loop: CATSIPGAGGNQPQHF. The CDR3 bases are TGTGCCACCAGCATCCCGGGGGCGGGCGGCAATCAGCCCCAGCATTTT. Together with reference TRBV15 and TRBJ1-5, the CDR3 gives the full variable domain: DAMVIQNPRYQVTQFGKPVTLSCSQTLNHNVMYWYQQKSSQAPKLLFHYYDKDFNNEADTPDNFQSRRPNTSFCFLDIRSPGLGDTAMYLCATSIPGAGGNQPQHFGDGTRLSIL.

The chain has TRBV4-1 and TRBJ2-1, with no clear D. The CDR3 loop spans 16 amino acids. The V gene's germline CDR1 is MGHRA and CDR2 YSYEKL. V lost 1 base and J lost 2, with 12 bases in between. CDR3: CASSQVIAAAYNEQFF. As DNA, the CDR3 is TGCGCCAGCAGCCAAGTAATCGCGGCAGCCTACAATGAGCAGTTCTTC.

The CDR3 loop reads CASRHSRDRSTDTQYF. The CDR3 DNA is TGTGCCAGCAGGCACTCCCGGGACAGGAGCACAGATACGCAGTATTTT. The chain has TRBV11-1 and TRBJ2-3; 8 nucleotides agree with TRBD1. Losses at the gene ends were 6 bases for V and 0 bases for J; bases not matched to a gene: 8. The CDR3 sequence is 16 residues long. Germline assignment: CDR1 SGHAT and CDR2 FQDESV (reference sequence).

V usage is TRBV29-1 and J usage is TRBJ2-7; 7 bases line up with TRBD2. With V trimmed by 6 bases and J by 5 bases, 7 bases remained unmatched. This CDR3 is 12 amino acids long. Germline loops: CDR1 SQVTM, CDR2 ANQGSEA. CDR3 DNA: TGCAGCGTCACCCTGGGGGGGGACGAGCAGTACTTC. Its translation is CSVTLGGDEQYF.

The chain uses TRBV9 and TRBJ1-5; no clear D. The CDR3 runs to 15 residues. V lost 3 bases, J lost 7 bases, and 17 bases lay in between. The germline V gene has CDR1 SGDLS and CDR2 YYNGEE. In DNA form, the CDR3 reads TGTGCCAGCAGCGAACGGACGGGAGAGCACCAGCCCCAGCATTTT. This gives the protein CASSERTGEHQPQHF.

The rearrangement links TRBV7-6 to TRBJ2-3, with 8 positions matching TRBD1. The V and J ends lost 4 bases and 3 bases, in that order; junction bases with no gene match: 3. This CDR3 spans 14 amino acids. Germline V gives CDR1 SGHVS, CDR2 FNYEAQ. The CDR3 DNA follows: TGTGCCAGCAGCTCAGGGGGCTGGACAGATACGCAGTATTTT. Translating it yields CASSSGGWTDTQYF.

This clone was recorded only once. The CDR3 DNA reads TGTGCCAGCAGCGGGGGTGGGACGCAGTATTTT. It translates to CASSGGGTQYF. This chain joins TRBV5-6 and TRBJ2-3, with D perhaps TRBD1 or TRBD2 (5 bases each). V lost 4 bases and J lost 9, with 9 bases in between. Germline-derived CDR1 and CDR2 are SGHDT and YYEEEE. The CDR3 extends over 11 amino acids. The variable domain in full, with the rest retrieved from reference TRBV5-6 and TRBJ2-3, is DAGVTQSPTHLIKTRGQQVTLRCSPKSGHDTVSWYQQALGQGPQFIFQYYEEEERQRGNFPDRFSGHQFPNYSSELNVNALLLGDSALYLCASSGGGTQYFGPGTRLTVL.

The chain has TRBV27 and TRBJ2-3; possibly TRBD1 or TRBD2 for D (6 bases each). The V end was cut by 4 bases, the J end by 5 bases, with 22 bases between. Germline V gene sequence: CDR1 MNHEY, CDR2 SMNVEV (reference sequence). The CDR3 covers 17 residues. The CDR3 loop is CASSSSRDGSRGDTQYF. DNA of the CDR3: TGTGCCAGCAGTTCCTCCAGAGACGGGAGCAGGGGAGATACGCAGTATTTT.

The chain has TRBV5-6 and TRBJ1-1, with D hard to call. The CDR3 has 13 amino acids. The V end lost 2 bases, the J end lost 1 base, and 6 bases lay between the germline ends. The germline V gene has CDR1 SGHDT and CDR2 YYEEEE. CDR3: CASSFAPNTEAFF. CDR3 nucleotides: TGTGCCAGCAGCTTCGCCCCGAACACTGAAGCTTTCTTT.

This chain links TRBV1 with TRBJ2-1; TRBD1 was called by the table and not checked on the DNA. TRBV1 constitutes a pseudogene. There are 16 residues in the CDR3. CDR3 loop: CTSTLPWEGAYNEQFF. In nucleotides, the CDR3 is TGCACCAGCACCCTGCCCTGGGAAGGGGCCTACAATGAGCAGTTCTTC.

V usage is TRBV27 and J usage is TRBJ1-5, with D possibly being TRBD1 (5 bases). Germline V lookup: CDR1 MNHEY, CDR2 SMNVEV (reference sequence). V shed 5 bases and J shed 1 base, with 9 bases lying between them. The CDR3 covers 14 residues. The CDR3 sequence: CASSRRDSNQPQHF. DNA for the CDR3: TGTGCCAGCAGTCGCCGGGACAGCAATCAGCCCCAGCATTTT.

The chain carries TRBV6-1 and TRBJ2-5; 12 bases fit TRBD2. The V gene's germline CDR1 is MNHNS and CDR2 SASEGT. V shed 3 bases, J shed 4 bases, and the junction held 6 bases outside the gene matches. The CDR3 sequence is 16 residues long. CDR3 DNA: TGTGCCAGCAGTGACCGACTAGCGGGAGAGGGAGAGACCCAGTACTTC. Amino acids: CASSDRLAGEGETQYF.

The chain recombines TRBV7-8 with TRBJ1-3; perhaps TRBD1 as D (6 bases). CDR1 SGHVS and CDR2 FQNEAQ come from the germline V gene. V was trimmed by 4 bases and J by 4 bases, leaving 20 bases between them. This CDR3 has 17 residues. The CDR3 sequence is CASSWGSSGASGNTIYF. The CDR3 region has the DNA TGTGCCAGCAGCTGGGGAAGCTCGGGGGCGTCCGGAAACACCATATATTTT.

The chain uses TRBV27 and TRBJ2-6, with 13 bases matching TRBD2. Germline-derived CDR1 and CDR2 are MNHEY and SMNVEV (reference sequence). CDR3 length: 17 residues. With 6 bases clipped from V and 2 bases from J, the junction kept 4 bases outside the gene matches. The CDR3 loop is CASSPLAGGTGANVLTF. The CDR3 DNA reads as TGTGCCAGCAGCCCACTAGCGGGAGGGACTGGGGCCAACGTCCTGACTTTC.

This clone was found once. The chain recombines TRBV6-5 with TRBJ1-5, with D tentatively TRBD1 (5 bases). The V end was cut by 11 bases, the J end by 7 bases, with 15 bases between. The CDR3 is 12 amino acids. CDR1 is MNHEY, CDR2 SVGAGI, per germline. The CDR3 region has the DNA TGTGCCGCGGGGCGGGGGAACCAGCCCCAGCATTTT. It specifies CAAGRGNQPQHF.

This clone has more than one count but fewer than ten. This chain connects TRBV2 to TRBJ1-2; D remains ambiguous. V lost 4 bases, J lost 0 bases, and 12 bases lay in between. The CDR3 consists of 15 residues. Germline V gene lookup returns CDR1 SNHLY and CDR2 FYNNEI. The CDR3 spells CASSGTRGANYGYTF. The CDR3 nucleotides read TGTGCCAGCAGTGGCACAAGAGGAGCTAACTATGGCTACACCTTC.

The chain combines TRBV27 with TRBJ2-5, with D hard to call. The V end lost 5 bases, the J end lost 5 bases, and 15 bases lay between the germline ends. CDR3 size: 14 residues. Germline CDR1 MNHEY, CDR2 SMNVEV (reference sequence). The CDR3 reads CASSSARRGETQYF. CDR3 bases: TGTGCCAGCAGTAGTGCCCGTCGTGGGGAGACCCAGTACTTC.

This clone was seen a single time. The J gene is TRBJ2-7, the V gene TRBV7-8; D not certain. The CDR3 consists of 14 residues. Trimming left V 0 bases short and J 0 bases short, with 6 bases between. Germline CDR1 SGHVS, CDR2 FQNEAQ. CDR3 nucleotides: TGTGCCAGCAGCTTAGCCGGCAGCTCCTACGAGCAGTACTTC. Encoded protein: CASSLAGSSYEQYF.

The chain uses TRBV27 and TRBJ2-3, with D uncertain. The germline gives CDR1 MNHEY, CDR2 SMNVEV (reference sequence). CDR3 size: 13 residues. V was trimmed by 8 bases and J by 0 bases, leaving 9 bases between them. CDR3 in DNA: TGTGCCAGCGCCCGAGTGAGCACAGATACGCAGTATTTT. It is translated as CASARVSTDTQYF.

The chain has TRBV28 and TRBJ2-7, with D maybe TRBD1 (5 bases). V was shortened by 1 base and J by 4 bases, with 14 bases between the two germline ends. The CDR3 has 15 amino acids. The germline CDR1 and CDR2 sequences are MDHEN and SYDVKM. CDR3 region: CASSLYRAGPYEQYF. In DNA, the CDR3 is TGTGCCAGCAGTTTATATCGGGCAGGGCCTTACGAGCAGTACTTC.

J is TRBJ2-1 and V is TRBV12-5, with D maybe TRBD1 (6 bases). Germline lookup yields CDR1 LGHNT and CDR2 FRNRAP. Trimming shortened V by 6 bases and J by 10 bases, and 16 bases separated the two germline ends. This CDR3 has 13 residues. The CDR3 DNA follows: TGTGCTAGTGGACAGGGACCCGCCATCGAGCAGTTCTTC. Translating it yields CASGQGPAIEQFF.

V gene TRBV19 combines with J gene TRBJ1-5, with a tentative D call TRBD1 (5 bases). V was shortened by 1 base and J by 5 bases, with 18 bases between the two germline ends. CDR1 is LNHDA, CDR2 SQIVND, per germline (reference sequence). The CDR3 runs to 17 residues. The CDR3 loop reads CASSIGGWSWFDQPQHF. In nucleotides, the CDR3 is TGTGCCAGTAGTATAGGGGGCTGGAGCTGGTTTGATCAGCCCCAGCATTTT.

The gene calls are TRBV12-5 and TRBJ2-5; 7 bases line up with TRBD1. V shed 1 base, J shed 4 bases, and the junction held 6 bases outside the gene matches. Germline loops: CDR1 LGHNT, CDR2 FRNRAP. The CDR3 runs 15 residues. The CDR3 coding sequence is TGTGCTAGTGGTTTGGAGACAGGGTCGAGAGAGACCCAGTACTTC. This translates into CASGLETGSRETQYF.

The chain uses TRBV19 and TRBJ1-2, with D perhaps TRBD1 (6 bases). Trimming shortened V by 5 bases and J by 4 bases, and 23 bases separated the two germline ends. The CDR3 is 17 residues long. The V gene's germline CDR1 is LNHDA and CDR2 SQIVND (reference sequence). DNA for the CDR3: TGTGCCAGTAGTCTACTACGGCGGGGGCTCGGTGTCTATGGCTACACCTTC. Amino acid sequence: CASSLLRRGLGVYGYTF. The full variable domain, its missing parts supplied by reference TRBV19 and TRBJ1-2, is DGGITQSPKYLFRKEGQNVTLSCEQNLNHDAMYWYRQDPGQGLRLIYYSQIVNDFQKGDIAEGYSVSREKKESFPLTVTSAQKNPTAFYLCASSLLRRGLGVYGYTFGSGTRLTVV.

This chain joins TRBV30 and TRBJ2-5; tentatively, D is TRBD1 or TRBD2 (5 bases each). The V end was cut by 5 bases, the J end by 7 bases, with 23 bases between. The CDR3 spans 15 residues. CDR1 and CDR2 (germline): GTSNPN, SVGIG (reference sequence). CDR3 in DNA: TGTGCCTGGTTCCCTGGGGACCCGCGTCTTGGGACCCAGTACTTC. Its translation is CAWFPGDPRLGTQYF.

The chain joins TRBV7-9 to TRBJ1-5; 7 nucleotides align to TRBD1. The CDR3 length is 13 residues. Germline assignment: CDR1 SEHNR and CDR2 FQNEAQ (reference sequence). V dropped 4 bases and J dropped 4; count of bases not matched to a gene: 1. CDR3 loop: CASSSTGNQPQHF. CDR3 DNA sequence: TGTGCCAGCAGCTCGACAGGGAATCAGCCCCAGCATTTT.